This is a list of T cell receptor beta chains from one sample in a study of cytomegalovirus exposure and HLA in healthy donors. This table comes from immunoSEQ multiplex PCR, and its TCRdb copy is limited to in-frame clones, with some not included. The sample holds over 200,000 clones, approximately 78% seen once. The sample taken for sequencing was PBMCs. These receptors originate from a male donor in good health and CMV-seronegative. Both conserved end residues are part of each CDR3. D genes are given only for firm matches. Not all rows give a size; the values are once, few, many and, for expanded clones, a class.

.	.	TRBJ1-2	TRBV27	TGTGCCAGCAGTTCCTTGGGGCCTGTTGACAGGACGAACTATGGCTACACCTTC	CASSSLGPVDRTNYGYTF
TRBD1	.	TRBJ2-4	TRBV5-6	TGTGCCAGCAGCTTGCTGACAGGGGGTGGCAAAAACATTCAGTACTTC	CASSLLTGGGKNIQYF
TRBD1	.	TRBJ2-7	TRBV27	TGTGCCAGCAAGGGGGACAGTTACGAGCAGTACTTC	CASKGDSYEQYF
TRBD1	.	TRBJ2-7	TRBV19	TGTGCCAGCCGGCGATACGGGACAGGCGACTACGAGCAGTACTTC	CASRRYGTGDYEQYF
TRBD2	.	TRBJ2-7	TRBV19	TGTGCCAGTAGAAACATAGGGACTAGCGGATCCTACGAGCAGTACTTC	CASRNIGTSGSYEQYF
.	.	TRBJ2-2	TRBV27	TGTGCCAGCAGTTCCGGGGGACCGAACACCGGGGAGCTGTTTTTT	CASSSGGPNTGELFF
.	few	TRBJ1-1	TRBV28	TGTGCCAGCGATTCCCTAATGAACACTGAAGCTTTCTTT	CASDSLMNTEAFF
.	.	TRBJ2-3	TRBV5-1	TGCGCCAGCAGCCAGGGTCACCCACTAGCTAGCACAGATACGCAGTATTTT	CASSQGHPLASTDTQYF
.	.	TRBJ2-3	TRBV13	TGTGCCAGCAGCTCGGGTAGAGGAGATACGCAGTATTTT	CASSSGRGDTQYF
TRBD2	once	TRBJ2-3	TRBV7-2	TGTGCCAGCAGCTCGGGGGGACTCGGCACAGATACGCAGTATTTT	CASSSGGLGTDTQYF
TRBD1	.	TRBJ1-1	TRBV9	TGTGCCAGCAGCACCCACTGGCTCCCGGGACAGGGGCCTAGCACTGAAGCTTTCTTT	CASSTHWLPGQGPSTEAFF
TRBD2	.	TRBJ2-1	TRBV7-3	TGTGCCAGCAGCTTAATGGGGACTAGCGGTAGCGATGAGCAGTTCTTC	CASSLMGTSGSDEQFF
TRBD2	.	TRBJ2-3	TRBV15	TGTGCCACCAGCAGAGATCGCTGGGCTAGCGGACGCACAGATACGCAGTATTTT	CATSRDRWASGRTDTQYF
TRBD2	.	TRBJ2-1	TRBV10-2	TGCGCCAGCACACTCCCCGAGCCAGCGGGATTCTACAATGAGCAGTTCTTC	CASTLPEPAGFYNEQFF
TRBD2	.	TRBJ2-3	TRBV27	TGTGCCACTGCGACTAGCGGGAGAAGTACGCAGTATTTT	CATATSGRSTQYF
.	.	TRBJ2-7	TRBV18	TGTGCCAGCTTCCACAACACTGAGGGCCCCTACGAGCAGTACTTC	CASFHNTEGPYEQYF
TRBD2	few	TRBJ2-2	TRBV19	TGTGCCAGTAGTATAGAGGGGAGGGGTACCGGGGAGCTGTTTTTT	CASSIEGRGTGELFF
TRBD1	.	TRBJ1-1	TRBV7-8	TGTGCCAGCAGCTTACAGGGGGCTCCCACTGAAGCTTTCTTT	CASSLQGAPTEAFF
.	few	TRBJ2-1	TRBV4-1	TGCGCCAGCAGCCAAGTAAGACTCCAAACCTACAATGAGCAGTTCTTC	CASSQVRLQTYNEQFF
.	.	TRBJ1-4	TRBV5-4	TGTGCCAGCAGTTTACAGGGTAATGAAAAACTGTTTTTT	CASSLQGNEKLFF
TRBD2	.	TRBJ2-2	TRBV7-2	TGTGCCAGCAGCTTAGGACTAGCGGCGAACACCGGGGAGCTGTTTTTT	CASSLGLAANTGELFF
TRBD2	.	TRBJ2-1	TRBV6-5	TGTGCCAGCAGTTACGGGACTAGCCCTAGTGAGCAGTTCTTC	CASSYGTSPSEQFF
TRBD2	.	TRBJ2-7	TRBV5-1	TGCGCCAGCAGCTTGGGGACTAGCGGGAGCCCGGGGGTAAACGAGCAGTACTTC	CASSLGTSGSPGVNEQYF
.	.	TRBJ2-7	TRBV7-9	TGTGCCAGCAGCATTGACTCTTACGAGCAGTACTTC	CASSIDSYEQYF
TRBD1	.	TRBJ2-2	TRBV5-1	TGCGCCAGCAGCTTGGGACAGGGACACACCGGGGAGCTGTTTTTT	CASSLGQGHTGELFF
.	.	TRBJ1-2	TRBV27	TGTGCCAGCAGTTACAGGGCTAACTATGGCTACACCTTC	CASSYRANYGYTF
.	.	TRBJ2-7	TRBV4-1	TGCGCCAGCAGCCAAATACAGGATCACGAGCAGTACTTC	CASSQIQDHEQYF